The 19 T cell receptor beta chains reported below all come from one sample, sequenced in a study of T-cell reconstitution after alpha-beta-depleted transplantation in children. As it was prepared, the TCRbeta library received unique molecular identifiers. TCRdb called the PCR reads again in MiXCR, with one record for every CDR3 protein. The sample has about 610,000 distinct CDR3 sequences, about 10% seen once. Sequenced material: PBMCs from the stem cell graft donor, taken from the stem cell graft. The receptor source for this set is a human donor who donated a stem cell graft to a child with acute myeloid leukemia.

This clonotype was found a few times. This rearrangement joins TRBV11-3 to TRBJ2-1, with a tentative D call TRBD2 (6 bases). The V and J ends lost 0 bases and 9 bases respectively, with 15 bases between them. The CDR3 runs 15 residues. Germline CDR1 reads SGHNT; CDR2 reads YENEEA. CDR3 sequence: CASSLELAETSEQFF. CDR3 coding DNA: TGTGCCAGCAGCTTAGAATTAGCGGAAACCTCTGAGCAGTTCTTC.

This clonotype has just a few counts. J is TRBJ1-1 and V is TRBV12-3 or TRBV12-4; no clear D. The CDR3 consists of 11 residues. The V and J ends lost 5 bases and 5 bases respectively, with 6 bases between them. This CDR3 is CASSRETEAFF. CDR3 DNA: TGTGCCAGCAGTCGGGAAACTGAAGCTTTCTTT.

This clonotype has only a few counts. The chain employs TRBV12-3 or TRBV12-4 and TRBJ2-5; D may be TRBD1 or TRBD2 (5 bases each). This CDR3 is built from 12 residues. With 6 bases removed from V and 8 bases from J, the gap between germline ends came to 13 bases. CDR3 in amino acids: CASSRDAATQYF. The CDR3 DNA reads as TGTGCCAGCAGCCGGGACGCAGCAACCCAGTACTTC.

Only a few counts were recorded for this clonotype. The chain couples TRBV5-1 to TRBJ2-1, with TRBD1 identical over 7 bases. J was trimmed by 14 bases and V by 4 bases; bases with no gene match: 12. Per the germline V gene, CDR1 is SGHRS and CDR2 is YFSETQ. The length of the CDR3 is 13 residues. The CDR3 nucleotides read TGCGCCAGCAGCGAACCGCAGGGGGATGCAAAGTTCTTC. As protein: CASSEPQGDAKFF.

In this sample, this clonotype turned up many times. This rearrangement joins TRBV6-5 to TRBJ2-3; 8 nucleotides line up with TRBD1. This CDR3 contains 12 residues. The V gene end was trimmed by 5 bases and the J gene end by 15 bases; junction bases not matched to a gene: 10. Germline lookup yields CDR1 MNHEY and CDR2 SVGAGI. The CDR3 spells CASSPGQGRIYF. The DNA for the CDR3 is TGTGCCAGCAGTCCTGGACAGGGCAGGATATATTTT.

The rearrangement links TRBV12-3 or TRBV12-4 to TRBJ1-5; 11 positions agree with TRBD1. V gave up 4 bases and J gave up 6 bases; unmatched junction bases: 5. The CDR3 consists of 15 residues. CDR3 sequence: CASSSGQGAGQPQHF. CDR3 bases: TGTGCCAGCAGTTCTGGACAGGGGGCGGGTCAGCCCCAGCATTTT.

The genes are TRBV6-2 or TRBV6-3 and TRBJ2-3; TRBD2 is a possible D gene (5 bases). The V gene's germline CDR1 is MNHEY and CDR2 SVGEGT. The CDR3 is made up of 15 amino acids. V shed 1 base and J shed 5 bases, with 13 bases lying between them. In DNA form, the CDR3 reads TGTGCCAGCAGTTACTTACTAGGAGGCGGAGATACGCAGTATTTT. Protein sequence: CASSYLLGGGDTQYF.

The chain employs TRBV15 and TRBJ1-3, with 8 bases aligning to TRBD1. Per the germline V gene, CDR1 is LNHNV and CDR2 is YYDKDF (reference sequence). The CDR3 has 16 amino acids. J was trimmed by 0 bases and V by 4 bases; bases with no gene match: 5. The CDR3 DNA follows: TGTGCCACCAGCACCCCTGGACAGGGCTCTGGAAACACCATATATTTT. Residues: CATSTPGQGSGNTIYF.

The chain recombines TRBV28 with TRBJ1-5, with D unclear. The CDR3 has 13 amino acids. The germline V gene encodes CDR1 MDHEN and CDR2 SYDVKM. Trimming cost V 3 bases and J 4 bases, with 7 bases left between them. CDR3 nucleotides: TGTGCCAGCAGTTTGATTGCTAATCAGCCCCAGCATTTT. Translated: CASSLIANQPQHF. Looking up the rest from reference TRBV28 and TRBJ1-5 gives the full variable domain: DVKVTQSSRYLVKRTGEKVFLECVQDMDHENMFWYRQDPGLGLRLIYFSYDVKMKEKGDIPEGYSVSREKKERFSLILESASTNQTSMYLCASSLIANQPQHFGDGTRLSIL.

This clonotype was seen many times. The chain couples TRBV20-1 to TRBJ2-1; 8 nucleotides agree with TRBD2. V shed 6 bases and J 7 bases; nucleotides not matched to a gene: 11. Germline CDR1 reads DFQATT; CDR2 reads SNEGSKA (reference sequence). This CDR3 comprises 14 residues. CDR3 residues: CSAIPGLGDNEQFF. Here the CDR3 DNA reads TGCAGTGCAATACCGGGACTAGGAGATAATGAGCAGTTCTTC.

The CDR3 sequence is CASSLGLAGYRFF. CDR3 DNA: TGTGCCAGCAGCTTGGGACTAGCGGGATATCGGTTCTTC. The chain couples TRBV7-3 to TRBJ2-1, with TRBD2 identical over 13 bases. The CDR3 totals 13 residues. Germline V CDR1 and CDR2: SGHTA, FQGTGA. Unmatched junction bases numbered 5, after V lost 3 bases and J lost 15 bases. Drawing the rest from reference TRBV7-3 and TRBJ2-1, the complete variable domain is GAGVSQTPSNKVTEKGKYVELRCDPISGHTALYWYRQSLGQGPEFLIYFQGTGAADDSGLPNDRFFAVRPEGSVSTLKIQRTERGDSAVYLCASSLGLAGYRFFGPGTRLTVL.

At least ten counts were recorded for this clonotype. The V call is TRBV7-8, the J call TRBJ2-2; 11 positions match TRBD2. The CDR3 is 15 amino acids. Trimming took 5 bases from V and 4 from J; bases not matched to a gene: 3. Per germline, CDR1 SGHVS and CDR2 FQNEAQ. CDR3 DNA: TGTGCCAGCAGCCCAACTAGCGGGGGCACCGGGGAGCTGTTTTTT. Amino acids: CASSPTSGGTGELFF.

This clonotype was seen a handful of times. The chain uses TRBV18 and TRBJ1-5; no firm D call. V lost 5 bases to trimming and J lost 1 base, with 15 bases between them. Germline lookup yields CDR1 KGHSH and CDR2 LQKENI. The CDR3 extends over 16 amino acids. In nucleotides, the CDR3 is TGTGCCAGCTCATCACAGAGTATTTTAAGCAATCAGCCCCAGCATTTT. The encoded protein is CASSSQSILSNQPQHF.

There are a few counts of this clonotype. The J gene is TRBJ2-3, the V gene TRBV12-3 or TRBV12-4; D tentatively reads TRBD1 or TRBD2 (5 bases each). Trimming shortened V by 3 bases and J by 4 bases, and 8 bases separated the two germline ends. CDR3 size: 13 residues. CDR3 nucleotide sequence: TGTGCCAGCAGTTTCGGGGCGGCAGATACGCAGTATTTT. This codes for CASSFGAADTQYF.

The V gene is TRBV3-1, the J gene TRBJ2-7, with D possibly being TRBD2 (6 bases). Trimming removed 2 bases at V and 4 bases at J, with 12 bases between. Germline CDR1 and CDR2: LGHDT and YNNKEL (reference sequence). CDR3 length equals 14 residues. The CDR3 region has the DNA TGTGCCAGCAGCCAATCTGCCAGCGGGTACGAGCAGTACTTC. The encoded protein is CASSQSASGYEQYF.

The chain has TRBV9 and TRBJ2-4; D is perhaps TRBD2 (6 bases). The CDR3 runs 14 residues. V was pared by 0 bases and J by 8 bases, with 12 bases between. In germline, CDR1 is SGDLS, CDR2 YYNGEE. CDR3 protein: CASSVGIPGDIQYF. In DNA form, the CDR3 reads TGTGCCAGCAGCGTAGGTATCCCGGGGGACATTCAGTACTTC.

This clonotype was counted at least ten times. This chain uses TRBV5-1 with TRBJ2-7, with TRBD1 matching 7 bases. The germline CDR1 and CDR2 sequences are SGHRS and YFSETQ. There are 12 residues in the CDR3. The ends lost 4 bases at V and 3 bases at J; junction bases unmatched: 1. CDR3 loop: CASSRDSYEQYF. The CDR3 DNA is TGCGCCAGCAGCCGGGACAGCTACGAGCAGTACTTC.

This clonotype has a handful of counts. The rearrangement links TRBV20-1 to TRBJ2-7, with 9 bases that match TRBD2. Germline CDR1 is DFQATT and CDR2 is SNEGSKA (reference sequence). With 6 bases clipped from V and 5 bases from J, the junction kept 11 bases outside the gene matches. The CDR3 consists of 14 residues. CDR3 coding DNA: TGCAGTGCGACAGACGCGGGAGGGCAAGACGAGCAGTACTTC. Protein sequence: CSATDAGGQDEQYF.

In the case of this clonotype: Likely a read error: the CDR3 ends without its conserved phenylalanine or tryptophan. The DNA is left out, because the CDR3 cannot be placed on it with certainty; the CDR3 is given as TCRdb lists it. V gene TRBV7-6 combines with J gene TRBJ2-1; the tabulated D call, TRBD2, remains unverified against the DNA. The CDR3 numbers 9 amino acids, ends counted. Looked up from germline, CDR1 is SGHVS and CDR2 is FNYEAQ. CDR3 sequence reads: CASSRLGAG.